Sequencing of this T cell receptor (beta chain) was carried out in a study of tumor and adjacent non-tumor tissue in lung cancer (dated by TCRdb to the late 2010s). Study-wide context: By cancer type, the cohort comprised under 15 adenocarcinoma patients, 2 squamous cell carcinoma patients and 1 small cell lung cancer patient. Ages among the roughly 15 patients ranged from roughly 30 to 76 years, there were roughly ten men and 5 women, and disease was at TNM stage I to III. In total, sequencing yielded 125,075,908 productive TCRbeta reads, which works out to an average of approximately 4 million reads per sample. Using bulk TCRbeta repertoires from roughly 14 lung cancer patients, the study set lung tumor tissue side by side with matched distant non-tumor lung tissue. A few dozen paired specimens, one tumor and one normal lung sample per patient, were profiled by TCRbeta CDR3 sequencing.

Comments on this clonotype: The clone's antigen remains unknown. A much larger clonotype is one base distant, so this may be a read error.

Library prep was done by multiplex PCR. For sequencing, an Illumina HiSeq 2500 was employed. TCRbeta libraries were constructed through three rounds of nested PCR with primers (Table S4) according to protocols modified from ARM-PCR. PCR products of 200-500 bp were gel-excised and purified with the QIAquick gel extraction kit before sequencing. Regarding the original processing steps: Reads were cleaned using Trimmomatic, were merged into complete CDR3 sequences using FLASH, and were assigned to V(D)J germline segments using MiTCR. VDJtools was used to compute clonal diversity as the inverse Simpson's index. Productive reads were defined as in-frame sequences without a premature stop codon. In-frame beta chains were kept once TCRdb had trimmed the public reads at Q25 with fastp and called clones with MiXCR. Merged by CDR3 protein, the rows form single entries marked with the most common genes and DNA. V and J calls and clone size were set by TCRdb, not the authors. Recorded for this sample are 90,000 to 100,000 distinct CDR3 sequences; less than 85% of them occurred a single time. 30% of the sample rests with the top ten.

The research as a whole found: With only about 14 patients in the cohort, the authors noted that larger samples and more detailed clinical data are needed. A significantly larger cumulative share of the repertoire was made up by the top 100 clones in normal lung than in tumor tissue. TCR diversity was significantly higher in younger patients, and greater tumor TCR diversity was associated with shorter overall survival and shorter disease-free survival. Because peripheral blood was not sequenced, blood TCRbeta repertoires in the lung cancer patients of the study were not examined. Tumor tissue showed significantly higher TCR diversity (inverse Simpson) than normal lung tissue, at around 450 vs 150 (P = 0.0075, Mann-Whitney U test). Neither the sequencing platform nor unique molecular identifiers are mentioned in the methods.

RNA was isolated from bulk unsorted tissue, and RNA quality was assessed with a NanoDrop ND-1000 and an Agilent 2100. The normal lung samples consisted of distant non-tumor tissue collected more than 3 cm from the tumor edge. All donors had newly diagnosed lung cancer, had not received prior chemotherapy, and were admitted for thoracic surgery in China between August and November 2014. Patients with previous radiotherapy or chemotherapy, or with another concurrent cancer, were excluded from the study. Surgical tissue pieces of 1-2 cm3 were preserved in RNAlater solution and stored at -80 °C until use. A distance of 17 bases separates the germline ends of V and J, which lose 4 bases and 2 bases respectively. The CDR3 has 16 amino acids, counting the end cysteine and valine. Just the 48-base CDR3 DNA is kept, in frame starting at base 1. CDR1 and CDR2 are read off the germline V gene as KGHDR and SFDVKD.

The rearrangement combines TRBV24-1 with TRBJ2-7; perhaps TRBD2 is the D gene, with 5 bases matching. The sample taken for sequencing was distant non-tumor lung tissue. This clonotype was sampled from a man between 60 and 70 years old with small cell lung cancer. The CDR3 region reads CATSDAGIGIPYEQYV. The nucleotide sequence reads as follows: TGTGCCACCAGTGACGCCGGGATAGGGATCCCCTACGAGCAGTACGTC.